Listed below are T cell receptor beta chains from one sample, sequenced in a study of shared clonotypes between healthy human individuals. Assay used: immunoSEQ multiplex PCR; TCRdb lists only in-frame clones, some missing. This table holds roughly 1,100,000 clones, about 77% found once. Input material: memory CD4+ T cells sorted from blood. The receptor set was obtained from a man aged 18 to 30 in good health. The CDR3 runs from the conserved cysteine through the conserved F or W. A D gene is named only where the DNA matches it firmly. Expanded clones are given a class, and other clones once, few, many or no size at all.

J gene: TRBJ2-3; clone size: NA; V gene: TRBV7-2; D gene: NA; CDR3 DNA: TGTGCCAGCAGCTCACAAAGGGGGGATACGCAGTATTTT; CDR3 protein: CASSSQRGDTQYF
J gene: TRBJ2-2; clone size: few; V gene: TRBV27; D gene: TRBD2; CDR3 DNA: TGTGCCAGCAGTTTAAGGGAAGCGGGACGCACCGGGGAGCTGTTTTTT; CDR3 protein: CASSLREAGRTGELFF
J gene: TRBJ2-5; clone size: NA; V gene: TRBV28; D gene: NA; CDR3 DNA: TGTGCCAGCAGTTCCGGGACGACGCGTTTCGGGACCCAGTACTTC; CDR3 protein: CASSSGTTRFGTQYF
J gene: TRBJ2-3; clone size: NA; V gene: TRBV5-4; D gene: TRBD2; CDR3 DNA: TGTGCCAGCAGCTCCGGGACTAGCGGACCCACAGATACGCAGTATTTT; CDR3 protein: CASSSGTSGPTDTQYF
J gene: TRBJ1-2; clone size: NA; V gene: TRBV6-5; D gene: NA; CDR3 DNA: TGTGCCAGCAGTGGCACCGGGACCTTAAGAGGCTACACCTTC; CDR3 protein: CASSGTGTLRGYTF
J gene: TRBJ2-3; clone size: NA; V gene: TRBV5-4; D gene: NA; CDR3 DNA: TGTGCCAGCAGCTTGACGGGAGCAGATACGCAGTATTTT; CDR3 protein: CASSLTGADTQYF
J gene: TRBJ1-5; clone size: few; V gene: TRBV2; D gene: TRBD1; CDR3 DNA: TGTGCCAGCAGTGGGGACAGGAGCAATCAGCCCCAGCATTTT; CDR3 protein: CASSGDRSNQPQHF
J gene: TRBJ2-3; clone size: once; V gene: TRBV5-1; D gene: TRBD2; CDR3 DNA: TGCGCCAGCAGCTTGGAAGGGACTAGCGGTAGCACAGATACGCAGTATTTT; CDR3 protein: CASSLEGTSGSTDTQYF
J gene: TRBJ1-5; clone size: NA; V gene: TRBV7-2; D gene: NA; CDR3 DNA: TGTGCCAGCAGCTCCCAGGGAGTGGAGCAGCCCCAGCATTTT; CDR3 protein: CASSSQGVEQPQHF
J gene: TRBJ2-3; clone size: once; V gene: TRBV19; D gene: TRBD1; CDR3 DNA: TGTGCCAGTAGTATACAGGGACAGGGAGGAGATACGCAGTATTTT; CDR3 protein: CASSIQGQGGDTQYF
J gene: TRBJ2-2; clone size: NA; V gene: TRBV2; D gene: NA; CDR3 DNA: TGTGCCAGCATGCGGGAATCGAACACCGGGGAGCTGTTTTTT; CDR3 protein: CASMRESNTGELFF
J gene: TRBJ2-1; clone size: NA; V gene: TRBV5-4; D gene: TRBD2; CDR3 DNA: TGTGCCAGCAGCTCACCCCCTAGCGGCCTTGGGAACAATGAGCAGTTCTTC; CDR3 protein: CASSSPPSGLGNNEQFF
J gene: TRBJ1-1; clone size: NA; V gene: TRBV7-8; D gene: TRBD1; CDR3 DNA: TGTGCCAGCAGGGCGGGACAGGGGACGACTGAAGCTTTCTTT; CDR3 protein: CASRAGQGTTEAFF
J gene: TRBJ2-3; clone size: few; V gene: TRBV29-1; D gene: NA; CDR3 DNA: TGCAGCGTTGAGGTTGGGGGGGGCGCAGATACGCAGTATTTT; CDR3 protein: CSVEVGGGADTQYF
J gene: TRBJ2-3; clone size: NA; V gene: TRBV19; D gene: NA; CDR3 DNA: TGTGCCAGTAGTATGGGGCGGGGACCCACAGATACGCAGTATTTT; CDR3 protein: CASSMGRGPTDTQYF
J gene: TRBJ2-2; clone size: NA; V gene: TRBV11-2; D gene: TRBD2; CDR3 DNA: TGTGCCAGCAGCTTAAGACTAGCGGGGGGCCTAAACACCGGGGAGCTGTTTTTT; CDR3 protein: CASSLRLAGGLNTGELFF
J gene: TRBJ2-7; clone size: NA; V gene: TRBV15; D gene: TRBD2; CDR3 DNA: TGTGCCACCAGTAGGGGAGGGAGCTCCTACGAGCAGTACTTC; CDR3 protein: CATSRGGSSYEQYF
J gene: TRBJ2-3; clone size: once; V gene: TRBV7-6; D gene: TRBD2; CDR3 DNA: TGTGCCAGCAGCCCCTGGGTAGCGGGGGGCACAGATACGCAGTATTTT; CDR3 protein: CASSPWVAGGTDTQYF
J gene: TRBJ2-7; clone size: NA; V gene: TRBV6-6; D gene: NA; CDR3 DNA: TGTGCCAGCAGTTACTTGGGGTACTCCTACGAGCAGTACTTC; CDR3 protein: CASSYLGYSYEQYF
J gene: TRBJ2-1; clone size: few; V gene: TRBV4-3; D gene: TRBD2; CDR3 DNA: TGCGCCAGCAGCCAAGAACCAGCGGGGGTTCGCAATGAGCAGTTCTTC; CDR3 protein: CASSQEPAGVRNEQFF
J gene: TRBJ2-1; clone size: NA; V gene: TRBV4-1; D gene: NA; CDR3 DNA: TGCGCCAGCAGCCAAGATTACTGGCGGGATCGCAAAAACAATGAGCAGTTCTTC; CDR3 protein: CASSQDYWRDRKNNEQFF
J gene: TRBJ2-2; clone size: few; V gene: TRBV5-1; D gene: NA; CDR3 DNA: TGCGCCAGCAGCTTGCAGGATCCCGGGGAGCTGTTTTTT; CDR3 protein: CASSLQDPGELFF
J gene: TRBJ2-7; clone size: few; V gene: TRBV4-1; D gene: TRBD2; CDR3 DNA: TGCGCCAGCAGCCAAGAAGAGCTTACTAGCGCCGCCTACGAGCAGTACTTC; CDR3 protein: CASSQEELTSAAYEQYF
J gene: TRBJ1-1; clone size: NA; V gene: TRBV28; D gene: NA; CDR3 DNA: TGTGCCAGCAGTTTAAGAGGACGAAGGGAGAACACTGAAGCTTTCTTT; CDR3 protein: CASSLRGRRENTEAFF
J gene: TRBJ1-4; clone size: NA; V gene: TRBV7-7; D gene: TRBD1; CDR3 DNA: TGTGCTAGCAGCTTTTCGACAGGGGGCAGTGAAAAACTGTTTTTT; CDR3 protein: CASSFSTGGSEKLFF
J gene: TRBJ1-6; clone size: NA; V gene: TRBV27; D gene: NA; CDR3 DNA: TGTGCCAGCAGACAATATTGGGGTTCACCCCTCCACTTT; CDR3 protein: CASRQYWGSPLHF
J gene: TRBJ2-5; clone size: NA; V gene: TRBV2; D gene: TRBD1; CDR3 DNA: TGTGCCAGCAGAAGCGACAGGGGGTACCAAGAGACCCAGTACTTC; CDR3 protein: CASRSDRGYQETQYF
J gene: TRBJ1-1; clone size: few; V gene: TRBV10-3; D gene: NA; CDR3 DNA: TGTGCCATCAGTGAGATGTGGGGCGCGGGCACTGAAGCTTTCTTT; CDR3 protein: CAISEMWGAGTEAFF
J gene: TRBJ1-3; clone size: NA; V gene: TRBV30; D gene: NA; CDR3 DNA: TGTGCCTGGAGTGGACAGCTCTCTGGAAACACCATATATTTT; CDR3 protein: CAWSGQLSGNTIYF
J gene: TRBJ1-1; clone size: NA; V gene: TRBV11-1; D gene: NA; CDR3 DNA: TGTGCCAGCAGCTTAACATCGGCAGGGATCATGAACACTGAAGCTTTCTTT; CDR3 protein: CASSLTSAGIMNTEAFF
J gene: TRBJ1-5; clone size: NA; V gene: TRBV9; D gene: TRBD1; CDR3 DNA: TGTGCCAGCAGCGTGGGACAGCAAAATCAGCCCCAGCATTTT; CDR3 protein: CASSVGQQNQPQHF
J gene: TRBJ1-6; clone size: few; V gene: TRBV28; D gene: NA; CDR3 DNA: TGTGCCAGCCACACCCCCTCCTATAATTCACCCCTCCACTTT; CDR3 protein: CASHTPSYNSPLHF
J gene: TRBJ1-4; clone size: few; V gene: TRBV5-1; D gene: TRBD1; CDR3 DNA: TGCGCCAGCAGAACGGGACAGGGGGATGAAAAACTGTTTTTT; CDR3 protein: CASRTGQGDEKLFF
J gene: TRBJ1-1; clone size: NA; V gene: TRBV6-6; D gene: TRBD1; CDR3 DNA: TGTGCCAGCAACTCGGGACAGGGCAGGGCAGCTTTCTTT; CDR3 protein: CASNSGQGRAAFF
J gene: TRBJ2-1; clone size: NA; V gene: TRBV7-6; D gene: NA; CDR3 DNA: TGTGCCAGCAGCCTACGGACAGTCCCGAGTGAGCAGTTCTTC; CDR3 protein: CASSLRTVPSEQFF
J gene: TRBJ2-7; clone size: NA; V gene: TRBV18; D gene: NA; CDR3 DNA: TGTGCCAGCTCACCGTCGATAACAGGGAACGAGCAGTACTTC; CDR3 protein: CASSPSITGNEQYF
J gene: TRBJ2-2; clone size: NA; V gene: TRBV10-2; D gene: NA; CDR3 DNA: TGCGCCAGCCGCAGTCCGAACACCGGGGAGCTGTTTTTT; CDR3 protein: CASRSPNTGELFF